The next 9 T cell receptor beta chains were all read from a single sample in a study of quantifying T cell responses using KT2 cells. Study at large: RNA was reverse transcribed with TCR alpha and beta constant-region primers.

The cDNA 3' end received a ligated oligonucleotide with a UMI. An equimolar mix of RC1.1 and RC1.2 primed the beta chain across TRBC1 and TRBC2. TCRdb reanalysed the UMI-ligation and nested PCR reads using MiXCR and keeps one entry per CDR3 protein. This sample yields 40,000 to 60,000 distinct CDR3 sequences, of which approximately 10% are seen a single time; around 9.3% belongs to the top ten. The sample comprised PBMCs spiked with cells of the T cell clone KT2. The receptor set was obtained from a human donor.

For this clonotype: The junction shows a germline mismatch at one end, possibly a read error. V is TRBV7-9 and J is TRBJ2-6; D call uncertain. Germline CDR1 is SEHNR and CDR2 is FQNEAQ (reference sequence). The CDR3 is 16 amino acids. DNA for the CDR3: TGTGCCAGCAGCTCCTCAGTGAACTCTGGGACCAACGTCCTGACTTTC. Encoded protein: CASSSSVNSGTNVLTF.

The gene calls are TRBV7-9 and TRBJ1-5; D gene unclear. The ends were cut back, 1 base at V and 0 bases at J, with 13 bases in the middle. The CDR3 runs to 17 residues. Per germline, CDR1 SEHNR and CDR2 FQNEAQ (reference sequence). CDR3 coding DNA: TGTGCCAGCAGCTTAGTGCCCCGGAAGAATAGCAATCAGCCCCAGCATTTT. This translates into CASSLVPRKNSNQPQHF. Variable domain in full (rest from reference TRBV7-9 and TRBJ1-5): DTGVSQNPRHKITKRGQNVTFRCDPISEHNRLYWYRQTLGQGPEFLTYFQNEAQLEKSRLLSDRFSAERPKGSFSTLEIQRTEQGDSAMYLCASSLVPRKNSNQPQHFGDGTRLSIL.

At least ten counts were recorded for this clonotype. The chain employs TRBV9 and TRBJ2-1; the D is unclear. Germline V gene sequence: CDR1 SGDLS, CDR2 YYNGEE. This CDR3 has 14 residues. The V end lost 0 bases, the J end lost 4 bases, and 8 bases lay between the germline ends. The CDR3: CASSVGPTYNEQFF. The CDR3 DNA sequence: TGTGCCAGCAGCGTAGGTCCTACTTACAATGAGCAGTTCTTC.

In this sample, this clonotype turned up many times. The chain carries TRBV20-1 and TRBJ2-1; the match to TRBD2 covers 10 bases. Trimming cost V 5 bases and J 4 bases; bases outside gene matches: 14. The length of the CDR3 is 17 residues. The germline V gene has CDR1 DFQATT and CDR2 SNEGSKA (reference sequence). CDR3 nucleotides: TGCAGTGCTCTCCTCCAGCGGGGGGGCCCCCTGTACAATGAGCAGTTCTTC. Its protein is CSALLQRGGPLYNEQFF.

This clonotype was counted at least ten times. The V gene is TRBV10-2, the J gene TRBJ2-7; D is ambiguous. The CDR3 is 15 residues long. Looked up from germline, CDR1 is WSHSY and CDR2 is SAAADI. V lost 4 bases and J lost 2, with 15 bases in between. In DNA, the CDR3 is TGCGCCAGCAGTGGCATAGCCGAAAGGACCTACGAGCAGTACTTC. Its protein product is CASSGIAERTYEQYF.

This clonotype occurred a few times. The chain is built from TRBV6-1 and TRBJ2-3; TRBD2 aligns across 9 bases. CDR1 and CDR2 from the germline V gene are MNHNS and SASEGT. The CDR3 is 16 residues long. After removal of 8 bases from V and 3 bases from J, the junction contained 12 bases not matched to a gene. Here the CDR3 reads CASGLSAGGWTDTQYF. In nucleotides, the CDR3 is TGTGCCAGCGGGCTCTCGGCGGGGGGGTGGACAGATACGCAGTATTTT.

The gene calls are TRBV5-4 and TRBJ2-3; D is unresolved. The V gene's germline CDR1 is SGHNT and CDR2 YYREEE (reference sequence). V was trimmed by 0 bases and J by 6 bases, leaving 14 bases between them. The CDR3 has 15 amino acids. The CDR3 bases are TGTGCCAGCAGCTTGGCGAGCAGGCCCACGGATACGCAGTATTTT. The encoded protein is CASSLASRPTDTQYF.

In its sample, this clonotype was seen many times. The chain recombines TRBV28 with TRBJ1-1; D might be TRBD1 (6 bases). The germline V and J ends were trimmed by 8 bases and 3 bases, with 19 bases remaining between them. This CDR3 has 15 residues. Germline CDR1 MDHEN, CDR2 SYDVKM. Here the CDR3 reads CASGVTGPWDTEAFF. The CDR3 bases are TGTGCCAGCGGGGTGACAGGCCCATGGGACACTGAAGCTTTCTTT.

This clonotype was detected only a few times. The chain joins TRBV5-1 to TRBJ1-1, with TRBD1 as a possible D gene (6 bases). The CDR3 extends over 14 amino acids. CDR1 and CDR2 from the germline V gene are SGHRS and YFSETQ. The V gene lost 3 bases and the J gene lost 1 base, with 10 bases spanning the gap. The CDR3 loop is CASSSTTGNTEAFF. The CDR3 DNA is TGCGCCAGCAGCTCTACGACAGGGAACACTGAAGCTTTCTTT.